This T cell receptor beta chain was documented in a study of cytomegalovirus exposure and HLA in healthy donors. The overall study: T cells numbering around 190 million yielded 90 million to 140 million unique TCR beta sequences in an earlier analysis. Study outcomes and limitations: Accounts indicate the classifier identified cytomegalovirus status with strong specificity and sensitivity. In a later analysis, common viral pathogens appeared linked to several of the most significant clusters.

This PCR relied on a set of 60 Vbeta primers and 13 Jbeta primers. Under the authors' procedure: Approximately 80 million unique TCR beta chains, some 10 million of them shared, were counted by a later analysis. This table comes from immunoSEQ multiplex PCR, and its TCRdb copy is limited to in-frame clones, with some not included. That table is the source of V, J and clone size, and D and trimming were worked out from the DNA. The sample contains about 180,000 clones, approximately 80% of which appear only once. The ends were cut back, 0 bases at V and 1 base at J, with 9 bases in the middle. CDR3 length: 15 residues. Germline CDR1 reads LGHNA; CDR2 reads YNFKEQ. This clone has just one count. The target antigen is unknown.

The chain combines TRBV4-2 with TRBJ1-2; D is perhaps TRBD1 (5 bases). The TCR comes from a girl aged 2 to 10 in good health and CMV-seropositive. The sample consisted of PBMCs. CDR3: CASSQERRGNYGYTF. In nucleotides, the CDR3 is TGTGCCAGCAGCCAAGAGAGGAGGGGTAACTATGGCTACACCTTC.